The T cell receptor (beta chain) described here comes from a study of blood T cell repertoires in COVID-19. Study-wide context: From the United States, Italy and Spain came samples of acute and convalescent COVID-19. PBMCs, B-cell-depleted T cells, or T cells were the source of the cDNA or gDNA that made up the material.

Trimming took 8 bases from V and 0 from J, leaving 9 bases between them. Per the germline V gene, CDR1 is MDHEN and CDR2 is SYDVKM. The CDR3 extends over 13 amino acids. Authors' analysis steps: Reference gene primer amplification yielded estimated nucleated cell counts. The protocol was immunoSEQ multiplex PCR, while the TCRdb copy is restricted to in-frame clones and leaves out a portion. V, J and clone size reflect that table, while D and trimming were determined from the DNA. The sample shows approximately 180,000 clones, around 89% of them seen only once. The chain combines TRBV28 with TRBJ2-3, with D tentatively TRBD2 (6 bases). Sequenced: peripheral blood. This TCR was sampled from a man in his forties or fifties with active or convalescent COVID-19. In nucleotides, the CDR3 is TGTGCCAGCTTCAGCGGGAGCACAGATACGCAGTATTTT. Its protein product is CASFSGSTDTQYF.